This T cell receptor (beta chain) was retrieved from a study of blood T cell repertoires in COVID-19. The CDR3 covers 14 residues. The germline gives CDR1 LNHDA, CDR2 SQIVND (reference sequence). With 7 bases clipped from V and 5 bases from J, the junction kept 7 bases outside the gene matches. Assay used: immunoSEQ multiplex PCR; TCRdb lists only in-frame clones, some missing. The profile shows about 210,000 clones, about 83% of them singletons. The sequence came from a woman aged 40 to 55 with active or convalescent COVID-19. The sample consisted of peripheral blood. The chain couples TRBV19 to TRBJ1-4; TRBD1 agrees at 7 bases. DNA of the CDR3: TGTGCCAGTAAAGACCGGGGACAGAATGAAAAACTGTTTTTT. This translates into CASKDRGQNEKLFF.